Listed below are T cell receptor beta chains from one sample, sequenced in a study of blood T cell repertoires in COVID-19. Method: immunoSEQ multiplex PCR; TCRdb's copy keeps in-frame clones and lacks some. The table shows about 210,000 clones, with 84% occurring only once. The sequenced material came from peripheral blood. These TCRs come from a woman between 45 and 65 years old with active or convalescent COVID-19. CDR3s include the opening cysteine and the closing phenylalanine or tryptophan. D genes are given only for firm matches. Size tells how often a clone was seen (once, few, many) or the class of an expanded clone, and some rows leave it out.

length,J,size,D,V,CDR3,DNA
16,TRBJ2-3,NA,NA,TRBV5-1,CASSLGASEHTDTQYF,TGCGCCAGCAGCTTGGGGGCTAGCGAACACACAGATACGCAGTATTTT
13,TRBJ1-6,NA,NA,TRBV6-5,CASRRGQPSPLHF,TGTGCCAGCAGACGAGGACAGCCTTCACCCCTCCACTTT
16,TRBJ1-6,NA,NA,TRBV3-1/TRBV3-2,CASSQGARHYNSPLHF,TGTGCCAGCAGCCAAGGGGCCCGTCACTATAATTCACCCCTCCACTTT
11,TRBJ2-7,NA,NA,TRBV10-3,CAISEFNEQYF,TGTGCCATCAGTGAGTTTAACGAGCAGTACTTC
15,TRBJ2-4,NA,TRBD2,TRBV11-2,CASSLGGSLRNIQYF,TGTGCCAGCAGCTTGGGCGGGAGTCTAAGAAACATTCAGTACTTC
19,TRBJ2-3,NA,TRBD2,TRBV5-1,CASSMGLAGGRGKIDTQYF,TGCGCCAGCAGCATGGGACTAGCGGGAGGTCGTGGGAAAATAGATACGCAGTATTTT
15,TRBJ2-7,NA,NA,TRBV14,CASSQGQGQAYEQYF,TGTGCCAGCAGCCAGGGGCAGGGTCAAGCCTACGAGCAGTACTTC
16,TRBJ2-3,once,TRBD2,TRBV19,CASTLGRGFGTDTQYF,TGTGCCAGTACCCTAGGGAGGGGATTTGGCACAGATACGCAGTATTTT
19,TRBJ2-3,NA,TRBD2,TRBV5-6,CASSFRVAGGPREHGTQYF,TGTGCCAGCAGCTTCAGGGTGGCGGGAGGGCCCCGGGAGCATGGTACGCAGTATTTT
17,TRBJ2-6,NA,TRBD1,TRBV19,CASSIRGTGTGANVLTF,TGTGCCAGTAGTATTCGGGGGACAGGAACTGGGGCCAACGTCCTGACTTTC
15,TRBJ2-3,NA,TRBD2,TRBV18,CASSPKRGHTDTQYF,TGTGCCAGCTCACCCAAGCGGGGCCACACAGATACGCAGTATTTT
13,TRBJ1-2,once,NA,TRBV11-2,CASSREGFYGYTF,TGTGCCAGCAGCCGGGAGGGATTCTATGGCTACACCTTC
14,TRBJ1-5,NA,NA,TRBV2,CASRVRGEGQPQHF,TGTGCCAGCAGAGTCAGGGGCGAAGGGCAGCCCCAGCATTTT
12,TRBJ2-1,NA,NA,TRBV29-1,CSGGRSLNEQFF,TGCAGCGGGGGACGGTCTCTCAATGAGCAGTTCTTC
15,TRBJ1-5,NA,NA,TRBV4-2,CASSPLAGGNQPQHF,TGTGCCAGCAGCCCCCTGGCGGGCGGCAATCAGCCCCAGCATTTT
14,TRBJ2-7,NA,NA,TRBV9,CASSPSGTGYEQYF,TGTGCCAGCAGCCCCAGCGGAACGGGCTACGAGCAGTACTTC
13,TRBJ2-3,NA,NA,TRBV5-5,CASSLRGTDTQYF,TGTGCCAGCAGCTTGCGGGGCACAGATACGCAGTATTTT
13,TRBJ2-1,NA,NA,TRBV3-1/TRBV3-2,CASSFGGLDEQFF,TGTGCCAGCAGCTTCGGCGGTCTCGATGAGCAGTTCTTC
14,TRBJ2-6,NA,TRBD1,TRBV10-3,CAIRTGAGANVLTF,TGTGCCATCAGGACAGGGGCTGGGGCCAACGTCCTGACTTTC
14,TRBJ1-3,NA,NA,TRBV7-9,CASSLSQGGNTIYF,TGTGCCAGCAGTCTCTCCCAGGGGGGAAACACCATATATTTT
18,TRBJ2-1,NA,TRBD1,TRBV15,CATSEERTGGLSYNEQFF,TGTGCCACCAGCGAAGAGAGGACAGGGGGCCTATCTTACAATGAGCAGTTCTTC
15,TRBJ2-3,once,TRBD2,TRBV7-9,CASSLLAGGSDTQYF,TGTGCCAGCAGCTTACTAGCGGGAGGGTCAGATACGCAGTATTTT
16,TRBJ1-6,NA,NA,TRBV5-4,CASSLGHRPDNSPLHF,TGTGCCAGCAGCTTGGGGCATCGCCCCGATAATTCACCCCTCCACTTT
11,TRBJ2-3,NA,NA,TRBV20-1,CDPRGKDTQYF,TGCGATCCAAGGGGGAAAGATACGCAGTATTTT
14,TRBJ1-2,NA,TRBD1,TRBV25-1,CASHPGQLAGGYTF,TGTGCCAGCCACCCGGGACAGCTGGCGGGGGGCTACACCTTC
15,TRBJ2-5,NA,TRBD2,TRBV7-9,CASSSSLAAGETQYF,TGTGCCAGCAGCTCCAGCCTAGCGGCCGGGGAGACCCAGTACTTC
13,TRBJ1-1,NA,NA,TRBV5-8,CASSRQWGTEAFF,TGTGCCAGCAGCCGACAGTGGGGCACTGAAGCTTTCTTT
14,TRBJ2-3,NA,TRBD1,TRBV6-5,CASRTGIGTDTQYF,TGTGCCAGCCGGACAGGGATCGGCACAGATACGCAGTATTTT
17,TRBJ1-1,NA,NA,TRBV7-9,CASSWERGAPLNTEAFF,TGTGCCAGCAGCTGGGAGCGGGGAGCACCCTTGAACACTGAAGCTTTCTTT
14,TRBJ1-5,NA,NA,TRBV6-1,CASSEESSNQPQHF,TGTGCCAGCAGTGAAGAGAGCTCCAATCAGCCCCAGCATTTT
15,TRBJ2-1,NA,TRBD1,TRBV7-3,CASSLNRGSYNEQFF,TGTGCCAGCAGCCTCAACAGGGGATCCTACAATGAGCAGTTCTTC
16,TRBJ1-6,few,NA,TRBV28,CASSSMGQGNNSPLHF,TGTGCCAGCAGTTCCATGGGGCAGGGAAATAATTCACCCCTCCACTTT
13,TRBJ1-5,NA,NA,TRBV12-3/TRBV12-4,CASSFRDDQPQHF,TGTGCCAGCAGTTTCAGGGATGATCAGCCCCAGCATTTT
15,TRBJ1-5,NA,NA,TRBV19,CASSILSGQNQPQHF,TGTGCCAGTAGTATATTGTCAGGCCAGAATCAGCCCCAGCATTTT
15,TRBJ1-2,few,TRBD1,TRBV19,CASSMTGVHDYGYTF,TGTGCCAGTAGTATGACAGGGGTCCACGACTATGGCTACACCTTC
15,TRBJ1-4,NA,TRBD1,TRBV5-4,CASSRQGTANEKLFF,TGTGCCAGCAGCCGCCAGGGGACAGCCAATGAAAAACTGTTTTTT
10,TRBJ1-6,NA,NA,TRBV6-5,CAIPFSPLHF,TGTGCCATCCCGTTTTCACCCCTCCACTTT
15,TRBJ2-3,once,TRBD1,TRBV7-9,CATAGTGESTDTQYF,TGTGCCACAGCAGGGACAGGGGAATCCACAGATACGCAGTATTTT
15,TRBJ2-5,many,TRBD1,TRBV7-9,CASSSGTGGWETQYF,TGTGCCAGCAGCTCCGGGACAGGGGGCTGGGAGACCCAGTACTTC